The 12 T cell receptor beta chains presented below share a single source sample, sequenced in a study of T cell repertoires in cytomegalovirus infection. TCRdb recomputed calls from the reads with MiXCR, one row per CDR3 protein. This table has approximately 1,000,000 distinct CDR3 sequences, about a third appearing once. For these receptors, no antigen is known. Sequenced here: cultured CD8+ T cells from PBMCs, sampled from culture after CMV antigen stimulation. These receptors originate from a human donor in good health (CMV status not recorded). Some clones in this sample may be carry-over from other donors' samples.

The chain is built from TRBV7-8 and TRBJ2-3, with 15 nucleotides matching TRBD2. Germline-derived CDR1 and CDR2 are SGHVS and FQNEAQ. CDR3 length: 20 amino acids. Losses at the gene ends were 2 bases for V and 5 bases for J; bases not matched to a gene: 14. In nucleotides, the CDR3 is TGTGCCAGCAGCTTAAGGCGTCGGACTAGCGGGGGGGCTGGAGTAGATACGCAGTATTTT. Its translation: CASSLRRRTSGGAGVDTQYF.

J is TRBJ1-6 and V is TRBV6-2 or TRBV6-3; the match to TRBD1 covers 8 bases. The J segment lost 14 bases and the V segment lost 4 bases, leaving 13 bases of the junction unmatched. Per germline, CDR1 MNHEY and CDR2 SVGEGT. The CDR3 is 15 amino acids. CDR3 region: CASSSPGQEDYALHF. CDR3 DNA: TGTGCCAGCAGTTCGCCGGGACAGGAGGATTATGCCCTCCACTTT.

The rearrangement links TRBV4-3 to TRBJ2-6; D may be TRBD1 (5 bases). Per germline, CDR1 LGHNA and CDR2 YSLEER. V lost 3 bases and J lost 2, with 14 bases in between. The CDR3 runs 17 residues. In DNA, the CDR3 is TGCGCCAGCAGCCATGCCACAGGATTCACTGGGGCCAACGTCCTGACTTTC. It encodes CASSHATGFTGANVLTF.

This sequence joins TRBV29-1 and TRBJ1-1; D is ambiguous. Germline values: CDR1 SQVTM, CDR2 ANQGSEA. V shed 0 bases and J shed 0 bases, with 8 bases lying between them. The CDR3 consists of 14 residues. The CDR3 DNA reads TGCAGCGTTGAAGAGAGATACATGAACACTGAAGCTTTCTTT. This translates into CSVEERYMNTEAFF.

The chain links TRBV6-2 or TRBV6-3 to TRBJ2-1; 8 nucleotides agree with TRBD2. CDR3 length equals 15 residues. V was clipped by 2 bases and J by 5 bases; unmatched bases: 5. The germline CDR1 and CDR2 sequences are MNHEY and SVGEGT. The CDR3 DNA reads TGTGCCAGCAGTTACGAGCGGGGGTTCAACAATGAGCAGTTCTTC. Protein sequence: CASSYERGFNNEQFF.

This chain uses TRBV5-1 with TRBJ2-5, with 14 positions matching TRBD2. CDR3 length: 15 amino acids. Germline CDR1 SGHRS, CDR2 YFSETQ. The V and J ends lost 3 bases and 9 bases, in that order; junction bases with no gene match: 7. CDR3 amino acids: CASSSTSGGAEAQYF. The CDR3 nucleotides read TGCGCCAGCAGCTCGACTAGCGGGGGGGCCGAGGCCCAGTACTTC.

The rearrangement uses TRBV2 and TRBJ2-7; TRBD1 might be the D (7 bases). The CDR3 spans 14 residues. Germline V gene data show CDR1 as SNHLY and CDR2 as FYNNEI. Trimming stripped 11 bases from V and 4 bases from J, with 21 bases between. In DNA form, the CDR3 reads TGTGCCTCCCAGGGGCAGGGGGGAGCGTACGAGCAGTACTTC. This sequence encodes CASQGQGGAYEQYF.

This clonotype showed up just a few times. V and J are TRBV12-3 or TRBV12-4 and TRBJ1-1; 10 bases align to TRBD1. The CDR3 extends over 18 amino acids. Unmatched junction bases numbered 13, after V lost 3 bases and J lost 3 bases. The CDR3 coding sequence is TGTGCCAGCAGTTTCACGGGGACAGGGGTCTTATGGGACACTGAAGCTTTCTTT. This encodes CASSFTGTGVLWDTEAFF.

This clonotype occurred a few times. The chain links TRBV14 to TRBJ2-3; no reliable D call. This CDR3 contains 15 residues. The germline CDR1 and CDR2 sequences are SGHDN and FVKESK. Trimming removed 0 bases from V and 2 bases from J, with 9 bases in between. The CDR3 nucleotides are TGTGCCAGCAGCCAAGATGACTCCTCCACAGATACGCAGTATTTT. This encodes CASSQDDSSTDTQYF.

This clonotype was detected a few times. This rearrangement joins TRBV27 to TRBJ2-2; D gene uncertain. This CDR3 contains 15 residues. The germline gives CDR1 MNHEY, CDR2 SMNVEV (reference sequence). The V and J ends lost 7 bases and 4 bases respectively, with 16 bases between them. The CDR3 spells CASTKGGVGTGELFF. The DNA for the CDR3 is TGTGCCAGCACCAAAGGTGGGGTAGGCACCGGGGAGCTGTTTTTT.

The chain couples TRBV11-3 to TRBJ2-3; D possibly matches TRBD1 or TRBD2 (5 bases each). Trimming stripped 5 bases from V and 6 bases from J, with 18 bases between. Germline assignment: CDR1 SGHNT and CDR2 YENEEA. The CDR3 is 15 amino acids. The CDR3 coding sequence is TGTGCCAGCAGCCACCGGGACGACGGTTCGGATACGCAGTATTTT. This sequence encodes CASSHRDDGSDTQYF.

This clonotype was found once. This may come from a read error, since a much larger clone is one base off. The chain links TRBV7-2 to TRBJ2-1, with a tentative D call TRBD1 (5 bases). Germline CDR1 is SGHTA and CDR2 is FQGNSA. CDR3 length: 14 amino acids. CDR3 DNA sequence: TGTGCCTGCAGTCTAGAGCAGGTTCAGGGTGAGCAGTTCTTC. This encodes CACSLEQVQGEQFF.